This T cell receptor beta chain was identified during a study of cytomegalovirus exposure and HLA in healthy donors. With regard to this clone: Its cognate antigen is unknown. Germline and junction disagree at one end, which may indicate a read error. This sample also contains other DNA sequences that code for the same CDR3.

The PCR ran on 60 Vbeta and 13 Jbeta primers. Repertoires were generated with immunoSEQ multiplex PCR, while TCRdb's copy carries only in-frame clones and drops some. The sample includes some 110,000 clones, approximately 58% seen only once; the top ten take roughly 2.2%. The CDR3 loop spans 15 amino acids. CDR1 ENHRY and CDR2 SYGVKD come from the germline V gene. Findings and limits, study-wide: It was reportedly the case that the classifier diagnosed cytomegalovirus status with high specificity and sensitivity. The likely explanation for a cluster of highly shared sequence variants was sequencing artifact. Follow-up analysis later connected one missense variant in DCLRE1C with trimming of TCR beta V- and J-genes. According to an earlier analysis, most TCR beta V segments yielded productive rearrangements about 90% or about 30% of the time.

This chain connects TRBV10-3 to TRBJ1-1; 8 bases fit TRBD1. The sequence came from a woman aged 25-40 years in good health and CMV-seronegative. The sample comprised PBMCs. The CDR3 protein is CAISIGTGGGTEAFF. In DNA, the CDR3 is TGCGCCATCAGTATAGGAACAGGGGGGGGCACTGAAGCTTTCTTT.